The rows below give T cell receptor beta chains drawn from one sample of a study of PD-L1 blockade in urothelial cancer. Profiling relied on immunoSEQ multiplex PCR, and the TCRdb table lists in-frame clones only, not all of them. The sample shows about 72,000 clones, around 88% of them seen only once. The material sequenced was PBMCs, taken around atezolizumab (anti-PD-L1) treatment. These receptor sequences come from a man between 60 and 70 years old with urothelial cancer. Both conserved end residues are part of each CDR3. A D gene is named only where the DNA matches it firmly. The size field is filled for only some rows; it gives once, few, many or a size class.

TRBV11-3	TRBJ1-1	once	-	CASSFNTNTEAFF	TGTGCCAGCAGCTTCAACACAAACACTGAAGCTTTCTTT
TRBV27	TRBJ2-7	-	-	CASSLSIRDIYEQYF	TGTGCCAGCAGTTTAAGTATCAGAGACATCTACGAGCAGTACTTC
TRBV18	TRBJ2-5	-	TRBD2	CASSPRSGGRQETQYF	TGTGCCAGCTCACCACGGAGCGGGGGAAGACAAGAGACCCAGTACTTC
TRBV5-4	TRBJ1-2	once	-	CASSLVGRGYGYTF	TGTGCCAGCAGCCTGGTAGGGCGGGGCTATGGCTACACCTTC
TRBV2	TRBJ1-2	-	-	CASSISGLNYGYTF	TGTGCCAGCAGTATAAGCGGACTCAATTATGGCTACACCTTC
TRBV19	TRBJ1-3	-	-	CASSTPVTIYF	TGTGCCAGTAGTACTCCGGTCACCATATATTTT
TRBV27	TRBJ2-2	once	TRBD1	CASSSTTGGLRMTGELFF	TGTGCCAGCAGTTCCACGACAGGGGGGTTAAGAATGACCGGGGAGCTGTTTTTT
TRBV10-2	TRBJ1-2	-	-	CASSAGLSGYTF	TGCGCCAGCAGTGCAGGTCTGTCTGGCTACACCTTC
TRBV5-6	TRBJ1-3	-	TRBD1	CASSFPQGAGNTIYF	TGTGCCAGCAGCTTCCCACAGGGGGCTGGAAACACCATATATTTT
TRBV5-1	TRBJ2-2	-	TRBD1	CASSSGQGATGELFF	TGCGCCAGCAGCTCGGGACAGGGGGCCACCGGGGAGCTGTTTTTT
TRBV2	TRBJ1-1	-	TRBD1	CASSSRDRGDEAFF	TGTGCCAGCAGTTCCCGGGACAGGGGCGATGAAGCTTTCTTT
TRBV6-5	TRBJ1-2	-	TRBD1	CAIKTGGYGYTF	TGTGCCATCAAGACAGGGGGGTATGGCTACACCTTC
TRBV19	TRBJ1-3	-	-	CASSIDLSGFGNTIYF	TGTGCCAGTAGTATAGATCTATCGGGTTTTGGAAACACCATATATTTT
TRBV5-4	TRBJ2-5	-	-	CASSRQGLAETQYF	TGTGCCAGCAGCCGCCAGGGTTTGGCGGAGACCCAGTACTTC
TRBV29-1	TRBJ1-2	-	-	CSVGQIGGGYTF	TGCAGCGTTGGGCAGATAGGGGGAGGCTACACCTTC
TRBV5-1	TRBJ1-1	-	-	CASSLQGMGTEAFF	TGCGCCAGCAGCTTACAGGGAATGGGCACTGAAGCTTTCTTT
TRBV2	TRBJ1-1	-	-	CASNRQENTEAFF	TGTGCCAGCAATAGACAGGAGAACACTGAAGCTTTCTTT
TRBV4-1	TRBJ1-5	-	-	CASSHSSGRGDQPQHF	TGCGCCAGCAGCCACAGTTCAGGGAGGGGGGATCAGCCCCAGCATTTT
TRBV30	TRBJ1-6	-	-	CAWSVQVGSPLHF	TGTGCCTGGAGTGTACAGGTTGGTTCACCCCTCCACTTT
TRBV6-1	TRBJ2-3	-	-	CASSAGGDSYTQYF	TGTGCCAGCAGTGCCGGGGGGGACAGCTATACGCAGTATTTT
TRBV4-3	TRBJ1-4	-	-	CASSQDARALGEKLFF	TGCGCCAGCAGCCAAGATGCGAGGGCGTTAGGGGAAAAACTGTTTTTT
TRBV6-5	TRBJ1-5	-	-	CASSYSRRDGQPQHF	TGTGCCAGCAGTTACTCGAGGAGGGACGGGCAGCCCCAGCATTTT
TRBV27	TRBJ2-7	-	TRBD1	CASSLVGGQGYEQYF	TGTGCCAGCAGTTTAGTTGGGGGACAGGGCTACGAGCAGTACTTC
TRBV10-3	TRBJ1-1	-	-	CAIRTGNTEAFF	TGTGCCATCAGGACAGGGAACACTGAAGCTTTCTTT
TRBV7-8	TRBJ1-6	-	TRBD1	CASSLISPGQSSYNSPLHF	TGTGCCAGCAGCTTAATCTCACCGGGACAGTCCTCCTATAATTCACCCCTCCACTTT
TRBV11-2	TRBJ2-2	once	-	CASSPITGNTGELFF	TGTGCCAGCAGCCCCATAACAGGGAACACCGGGGAGCTGTTTTTT
TRBV7-9	TRBJ2-1	-	-	CASSLTAANEQFF	TGTGCCAGCAGCTTAACAGCGGCCAATGAGCAGTTCTTC
TRBV19	TRBJ2-1	few	TRBD2	CASLGSGNPRNEQFF	TGTGCCAGTCTAGGAAGCGGGAACCCCCGGAATGAGCAGTTCTTC
TRBV30	TRBJ2-1	-	TRBD2	CAWSETPGLPPYNEQFF	TGTGCCTGGAGCGAAACTCCGGGACTACCCCCCTACAATGAGCAGTTCTTC
TRBV19	TRBJ1-5	-	-	CASSIGNRNQPQHF	TGTGCCAGTAGTATAGGCAACAGGAATCAGCCCCAGCATTTT
TRBV28	TRBJ2-1	-	-	CASNQNVRAGAYNEQFF	TGTGCCAGCAACCAGAACGTCCGCGCGGGGGCGTACAATGAGCAGTTCTTC
TRBV5-1	TRBJ2-3	once	TRBD2	CASSLLAGADTQYF	TGCGCCAGCAGCTTACTAGCGGGGGCAGATACGCAGTATTTT
TRBV19	TRBJ2-5	-	TRBD1	CASSDRDRGWETQYF	TGTGCCAGTAGTGACCGCGACAGGGGTTGGGAGACCCAGTACTTC
TRBV2	TRBJ2-5	-	TRBD2	CASISGGHQMTQYF	TGTGCCAGCATTAGCGGGGGGCACCAGATGACCCAGTACTTC
TRBV15	TRBJ2-2	-	-	CATSRDQGWTNTGELFF	TGTGCCACCAGCAGAGATCAGGGCTGGACGAACACCGGGGAGCTGTTTTTT
TRBV6-6	TRBJ1-2	-	TRBD1	CASSRTGEGYGYTF	TGTGCCAGCAGCCGGACAGGGGAGGGTTATGGCTACACCTTC
TRBV14	TRBJ2-6	-	-	CASSYTGSGANVLTF	TGTGCCAGCAGCTATACAGGCTCTGGGGCCAACGTCCTGACTTTC
TRBV7-2	TRBJ1-2	-	TRBD1	CASSPQGDFNYGYTF	TGTGCCAGCAGCCCACAGGGGGACTTTAACTATGGCTACACCTTC
TRBV18	TRBJ1-2	-	TRBD1	CASSRGTGGPRYTF	TGTGCCAGCTCACGAGGGACAGGGGGCCCTCGCTACACCTTC
TRBV28	TRBJ1-2	few	TRBD1	CASGPPGQDYGYTF	TGTGCCAGCGGGCCCCCGGGACAGGACTATGGCTACACCTTC
TRBV19	TRBJ1-5	-	-	CASKDSYNQPQHF	TGTGCCAGTAAAGACAGTTACAATCAGCCCCAGCATTTT
TRBV5-1	TRBJ2-2	-	-	CASSSGTPAGELFF	TGCGCCAGCAGCTCCGGGACTCCCGCCGGGGAGCTGTTTTTT
TRBV4-1	TRBJ2-3	-	TRBD2	CASSLPERGGDTQYF	TGCGCCAGCAGCCTGCCGGAGCGGGGGGGAGATACGCAGTATTTT
TRBV4-1	TRBJ2-2	-	-	CASSQDRGATGELFF	TGCGCCAGCAGCCAAGATCGGGGGGCAACCGGGGAGCTGTTTTTT
TRBV14	TRBJ2-5	-	TRBD1	CASSPVTGAETQYF	TGTGCCAGCAGCCCTGTGACAGGGGCAGAGACCCAGTACTTC
TRBV15	TRBJ2-3	once	TRBD2	CATSSPRLAGVDTQYF	TGTGCCACCAGCAGTCCGAGACTAGCGGGGGTGGATACGCAGTATTTT
TRBV7-3	TRBJ2-3	-	TRBD2	CASSVLGGVSSTDTQYF	TGTGCCAGCAGCGTTCTCGGGGGGGTGTCTAGCACAGATACGCAGTATTTT